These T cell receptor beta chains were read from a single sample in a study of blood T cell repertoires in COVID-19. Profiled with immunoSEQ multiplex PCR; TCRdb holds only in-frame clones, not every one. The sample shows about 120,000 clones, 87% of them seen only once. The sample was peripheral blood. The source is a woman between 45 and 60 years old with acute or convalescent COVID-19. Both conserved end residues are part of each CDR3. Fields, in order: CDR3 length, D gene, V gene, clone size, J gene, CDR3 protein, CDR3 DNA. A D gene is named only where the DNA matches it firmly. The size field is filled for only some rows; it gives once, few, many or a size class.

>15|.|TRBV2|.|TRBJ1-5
CASRAATGGNQPQHF
TGTGCCAGCAGAGCCGCCACGGGCGGGAATCAGCCCCAGCATTTT
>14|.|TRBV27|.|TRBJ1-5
CASSLQGNNQPQHF
TGTGCCAGCAGTTTACAGGGGAATAATCAGCCCCAGCATTTT
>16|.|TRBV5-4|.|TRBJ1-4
CASSFISSQGPEKLFF
TGTGCCAGCAGCTTTATTAGCAGCCAGGGTCCTGAAAAACTGTTTTTT
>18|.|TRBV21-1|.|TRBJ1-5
CASFLKDRGGPSNQPQHF
TGTGCCAGCTTCTTAAAGGACAGGGGAGGCCCTAGCAATCAGCCCCAGCATTTT
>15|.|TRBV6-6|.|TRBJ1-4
CASTPFRGPNEKLFF
TGTGCCAGCACTCCCTTTAGGGGCCCTAATGAAAAACTGTTTTTT
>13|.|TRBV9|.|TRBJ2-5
CASSVGGGETQYF
TGTGCCAGCAGCGTAGGGGGAGGAGAGACCCAGTACTTC
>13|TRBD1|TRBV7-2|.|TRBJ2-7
CASSFGTAGEQYF
TGTGCCAGCAGCTTCGGGACAGCTGGGGAGCAGTACTTC
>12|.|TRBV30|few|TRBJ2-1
CAWTLAANEQFF
TGTGCCTGGACCCTAGCCGCCAATGAGCAGTTCTTC
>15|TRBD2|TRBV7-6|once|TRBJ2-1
CASSQGLAGDNEQFF
TGTGCCAGCAGCCAAGGGCTAGCGGGCGACAATGAGCAGTTCTTC
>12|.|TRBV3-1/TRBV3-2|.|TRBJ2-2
CASSHSSGELFF
TGTGCCAGCAGCCACTCCTCCGGGGAGCTGTTTTTT
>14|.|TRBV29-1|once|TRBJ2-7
CSVVAGLGRYEQYF
TGCAGCGTTGTAGCAGGACTGGGTCGATACGAGCAGTACTTC
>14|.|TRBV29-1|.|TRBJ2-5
CSVEDSPGQETQYF
TGCAGCGTTGAAGATTCCCCAGGCCAAGAGACCCAGTACTTC
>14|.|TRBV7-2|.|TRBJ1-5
CASSSPGNNQPQHF
TGTGCCAGCAGCTCCCCAGGGAACAATCAGCCCCAGCATTTT
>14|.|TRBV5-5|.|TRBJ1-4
CASSPGQSNEKLFF
TGTGCCAGCAGCCCTGGGCAGTCTAATGAAAAACTGTTTTTT
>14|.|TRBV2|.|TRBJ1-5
CASSDVSSNQPQHF
TGTGCCAGCAGTGACGTCAGTAGCAATCAGCCCCAGCATTTT
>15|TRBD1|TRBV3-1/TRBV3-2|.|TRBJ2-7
CASSSGQGVPYEQYF
TGTGCCAGCAGCTCGGGACAGGGAGTACCCTACGAGCAGTACTTC
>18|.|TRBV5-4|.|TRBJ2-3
CASSSYHRAGGRTDTQYF
TGTGCCAGCAGCTCCTATCATAGGGCGGGTGGCCGGACAGATACGCAGTATTTT
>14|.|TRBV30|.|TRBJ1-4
CAWTSGTLDEKLFF
TGTGCCTGGACCTCCGGGACATTAGATGAAAAACTGTTTTTT
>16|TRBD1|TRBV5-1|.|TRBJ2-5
CASSLGDRGRRETQYF
TGCGCCAGCAGCTTGGGGGACAGGGGGCGGAGAGAGACCCAGTACTTC
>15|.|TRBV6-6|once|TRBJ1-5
CASSSPTGTLRPQHF
TGTGCCAGCAGTTCTCCGACGGGGACTTTACGGCCCCAGCATTTT
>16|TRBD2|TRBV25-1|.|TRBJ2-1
CASSEFGLGTYNEQFF
TGTGCCAGCAGTGAATTTGGACTAGGTACCTACAATGAGCAGTTCTTC
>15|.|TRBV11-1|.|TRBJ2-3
CASSLDPRGADTQYF
TGTGCCAGCAGCTTAGACCCCAGGGGGGCAGATACGCAGTATTTT
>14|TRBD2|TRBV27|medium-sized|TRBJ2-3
CASRLAGSGDTQYF
TGTGCCAGCCGACTAGCGGGGAGTGGAGATACGCAGTATTTT
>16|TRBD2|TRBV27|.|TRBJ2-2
CASTRTSGSNTGELFF
TGTGCCAGCACCAGGACTAGCGGATCGAACACCGGGGAGCTGTTTTTT
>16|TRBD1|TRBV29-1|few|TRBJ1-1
CSVEGTGSGDVTEAFF
TGCAGCGTTGAAGGGACAGGGAGTGGAGATGTGACTGAAGCTTTCTTT
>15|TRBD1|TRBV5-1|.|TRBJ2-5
CASSPGQGVGETQYF
TGCGCCAGCAGCCCGGGACAGGGGGTAGGAGAGACCCAGTACTTC
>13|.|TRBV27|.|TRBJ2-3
CASRPLSTDTQYF
TGTGCCAGCAGGCCTCTTAGTACCGATACGCAGTATTTT
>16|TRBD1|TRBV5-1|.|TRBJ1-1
CASSPGTGAFYTEAFF
TGCGCCAGCAGCCCCGGGACAGGGGCATTCTACACTGAAGCTTTCTTT
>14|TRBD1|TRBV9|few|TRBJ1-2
CASSAGTGDYGYTF
TGTGCCAGCAGCGCCGGGACAGGGGACTATGGCTACACCTTC
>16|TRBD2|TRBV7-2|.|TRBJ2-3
CASSIPSAGGRDTQYF
TGTGCCAGCAGCATACCGTCAGCGGGAGGGAGAGATACGCAGTATTTT
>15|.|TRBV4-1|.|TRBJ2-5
CASSQEGRYQETQYF
TGCGCCAGCAGCCAAGAAGGGAGGTACCAAGAGACCCAGTACTTC
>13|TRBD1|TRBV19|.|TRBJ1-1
CATIDRGGTEAFF
TGTGCCACTATAGACAGGGGTGGCACTGAAGCTTTCTTT
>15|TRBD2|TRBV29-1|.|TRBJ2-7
CSVQILAGGSYEQYF
TGCAGCGTCCAAATACTAGCGGGAGGGTCATACGAGCAGTACTTC
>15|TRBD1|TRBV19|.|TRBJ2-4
CASSIGTGRFDIQYF
TGTGCCAGTAGTATCGGGACAGGGAGGTTTGACATTCAGTACTTC
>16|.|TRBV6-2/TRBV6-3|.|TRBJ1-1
CASSPGGEPPNTEAFF
TGTGCCAGCAGTCCGGGGGGCGAGCCACCGAACACTGAAGCTTTCTTT
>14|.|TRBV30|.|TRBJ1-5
CAWSKGVDNQPQHF
TGTGCCTGGAGTAAGGGGGTAGACAATCAGCCCCAGCATTTT
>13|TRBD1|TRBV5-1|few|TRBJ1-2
CASSAGTGDGYTF
TGCGCCAGCAGCGCCGGGACAGGGGATGGCTACACCTTC
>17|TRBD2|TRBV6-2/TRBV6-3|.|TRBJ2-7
CASSWPSGSAFNYEQYF
TGTGCCAGCAGTTGGCCTAGCGGGTCTGCCTTTAACTACGAGCAGTACTTC
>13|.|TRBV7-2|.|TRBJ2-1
CASSFRLNNEQFF
TGTGCCAGCAGCTTCAGACTCAACAATGAGCAGTTCTTC
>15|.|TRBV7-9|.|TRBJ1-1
CASSWRSSGNTEAFF
TGTGCCAGCAGCTGGAGATCGAGTGGGAACACTGAAGCTTTCTTT
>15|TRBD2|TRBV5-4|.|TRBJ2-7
CASSLLTSGRYEQYF
TGTGCCAGCAGCTTGCTGACTAGCGGGAGGTACGAGCAGTACTTC
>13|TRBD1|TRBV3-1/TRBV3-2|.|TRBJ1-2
CASSQTGAYGYTF
TGTGCCAGCAGCCAGACAGGGGCGTATGGCTACACCTTC
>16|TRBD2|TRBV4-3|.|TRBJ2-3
CASSPQLAGVTDTQYF
TGCGCCAGCAGCCCCCAACTAGCGGGAGTTACAGATACGCAGTATTTT
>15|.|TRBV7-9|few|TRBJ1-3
CASRLTVDSGNTIYF
TGTGCCAGCAGGTTAACGGTTGATTCTGGAAACACCATATATTTT
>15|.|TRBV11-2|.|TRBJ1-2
CASSLLEGSHYGYTF
TGTGCCAGCAGCTTATTGGAGGGGTCACACTATGGCTACACCTTC
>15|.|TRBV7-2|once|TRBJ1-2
CASSPGLLANYGYTF
TGTGCCAGCAGCCCTGGTCTCTTAGCTAACTATGGCTACACCTTC
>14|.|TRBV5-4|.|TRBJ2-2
CASSINRETGELFF
TGTGCCAGCAGCATTAACAGGGAGACCGGGGAGCTGTTTTTT